This paragraph reports one T cell receptor beta chain. Its target is not known. This CDR3 has 15 residues. The V segment lost 2 bases and the J segment 7 bases; nucleotides outside the gene matches: 6. Germline CDR1 MNHNY, CDR2 SVGAGI (reference sequence). Primers: 60 Vbeta forward and 13 Jbeta reverse. In the study's own analysis: Among the unique TCR beta chains that a later analysis counted, roughly 80 million in all, roughly 9.9 million were shared. Data came from immunoSEQ multiplex PCR; TCRdb stores just in-frame clones and leaves some out. That table gives V, J and clone size, and the DNA gave D and trimming. Seen here are about 160,000 clones, 60% to 80% observed once, and the top ten hold under 2.5%. The data were obtained in a study of cytomegalovirus exposure and HLA in healthy donors. Overall study results and limits: Further analysis was carried out later, and it showed several of the most significant clusters appearing linked to common viral pathogens. In a later analysis, at a false discovery rate of 0.05, under 20,000 TCR beta sequences matched HLA alleles.

The sequence was collected from a man aged 45-65 years in good health and CMV-seropositive. V is TRBV6-6 and J is TRBJ2-1; TRBD2 agrees at 9 bases. The sequenced sample was PBMCs. CDR3 DNA: TGTGCCAGCAGTTACGGCGCGGGGGGGCTAAATGAGCAGTTCTTC. As protein: CASSYGAGGLNEQFF.